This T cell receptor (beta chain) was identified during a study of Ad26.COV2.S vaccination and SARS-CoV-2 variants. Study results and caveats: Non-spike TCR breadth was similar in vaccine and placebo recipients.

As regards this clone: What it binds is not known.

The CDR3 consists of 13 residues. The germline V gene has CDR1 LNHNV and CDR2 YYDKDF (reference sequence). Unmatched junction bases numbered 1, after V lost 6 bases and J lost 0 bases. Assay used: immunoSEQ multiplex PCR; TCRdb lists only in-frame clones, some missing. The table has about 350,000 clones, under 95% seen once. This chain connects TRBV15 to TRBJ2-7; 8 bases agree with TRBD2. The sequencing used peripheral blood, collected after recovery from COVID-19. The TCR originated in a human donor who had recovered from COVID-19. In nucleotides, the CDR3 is TGTGCCACCAGAACTAGCGGCTCCTACGAGCAGTACTTC. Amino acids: CATRTSGSYEQYF.